Sequencing of this T cell receptor (beta chain) was carried out in a study of cytomegalovirus exposure and HLA in healthy donors. General observations from the study: Several top significant clusters appeared, in a later analysis, to be linked to common viral pathogens.

Concerning this clone itself: Its antigen remains unidentified. An end of the junction does not agree with germline; a read error may underlie this.

Germline loops: CDR1 SEHNR, CDR2 FQNEAQ (reference sequence). The CDR3 spans 16 residues. The study ran its PCR with 60 Vbeta and 13 Jbeta primers. Original methodology: The count from a later analysis was tens of millions of unique TCR beta chains, around 10 million of them shared. Profiling relied on immunoSEQ multiplex PCR, and the TCRdb table lists in-frame clones only, not all of them. V and J calls and clone size come straight from that table; D and trimming were deduced from the DNA. The sample yields some 200,000 clones, around 85% seen once. The source of this sequence is a man over 45 in good health and CMV-seronegative. The V call is TRBV7-9, the J call TRBJ1-6; TRBD1 matches at 10 bases. Material: PBMCs. The CDR3: CASSPDRGTNNSPPHF. The CDR3 nucleotides read TGTGCCAGCAGCCCGGACAGGGGGACCAATAATTCACCCCCCCACTTT. The full variable domain, with the rest looked up from reference TRBV7-9 and TRBJ1-6, is DTGVSQNPRHKITKRGQNVTFRCDPISEHNRLYWYRQTLGQGPEFLTYFQNEAQLEKSRLLSDRFSAERPKGSFSTLEIQRTEQGDSAMYLCASSPDRGTNNSPPHFGNGTRLTVT.